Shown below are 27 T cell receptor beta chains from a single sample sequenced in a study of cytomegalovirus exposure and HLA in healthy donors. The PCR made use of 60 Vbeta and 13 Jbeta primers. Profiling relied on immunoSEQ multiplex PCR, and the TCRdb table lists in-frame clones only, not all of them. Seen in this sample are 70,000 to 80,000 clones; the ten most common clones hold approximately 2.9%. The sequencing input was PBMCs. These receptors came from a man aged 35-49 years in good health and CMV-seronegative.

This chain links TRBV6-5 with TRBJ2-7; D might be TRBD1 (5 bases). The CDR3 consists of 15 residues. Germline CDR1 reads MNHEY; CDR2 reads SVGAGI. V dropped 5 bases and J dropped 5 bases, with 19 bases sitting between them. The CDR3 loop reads CASSQGGFGLNEQYF. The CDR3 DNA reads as TGTGCCAGCAGTCAGGGCGGCTTCGGGCTCAACGAGCAGTACTTC.

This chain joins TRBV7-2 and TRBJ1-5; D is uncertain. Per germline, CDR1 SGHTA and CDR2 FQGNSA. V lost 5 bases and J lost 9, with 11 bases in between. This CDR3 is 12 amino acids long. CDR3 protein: CASSLPARPQHF. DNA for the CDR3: TGTGCCAGCAGCCTCCCTGCGAGGCCCCAGCATTTT.

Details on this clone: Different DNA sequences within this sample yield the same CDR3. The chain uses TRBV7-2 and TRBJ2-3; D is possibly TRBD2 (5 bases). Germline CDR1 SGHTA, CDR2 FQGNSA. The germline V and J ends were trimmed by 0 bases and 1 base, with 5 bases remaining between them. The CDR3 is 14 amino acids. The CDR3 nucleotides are TGTGCCAGCAGCTTAGCGCGGGGCACAGATACGCAGTATTTT. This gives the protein CASSLARGTDTQYF.

CDR3 sequence (DNA): TGTGCCAGCAGCTTGCGCGGGGGAGGGACAGAGACCCAGTACTTC. It encodes CASSLRGGGTETQYF. The J gene is TRBJ2-5, the V gene TRBV7-8; TRBD2 matches 7 bases. V lost 3 bases to trimming and J lost 4 bases; unmatched junction nucleotides: 8. Germline CDR1 reads SGHVS; CDR2 reads FQNEAQ. This CDR3 spans 15 amino acids.

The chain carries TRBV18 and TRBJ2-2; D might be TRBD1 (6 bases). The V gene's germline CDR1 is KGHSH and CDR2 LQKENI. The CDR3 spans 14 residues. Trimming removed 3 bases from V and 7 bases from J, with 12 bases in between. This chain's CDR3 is CASSPEQGIGELFF. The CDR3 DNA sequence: TGTGCCAGCTCACCGGAACAGGGAATCGGGGAGCTGTTTTTT.

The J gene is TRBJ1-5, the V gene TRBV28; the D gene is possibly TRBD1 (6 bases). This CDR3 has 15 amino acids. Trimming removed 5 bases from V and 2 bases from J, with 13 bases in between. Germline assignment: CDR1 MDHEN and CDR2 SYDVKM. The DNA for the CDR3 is TGTGCCAGCAGTGGGGGCAGGGTCCGCAATCAGCCCCAGCATTTT. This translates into CASSGGRVRNQPQHF.

CDR3 coding DNA: TGTGCCAGCTCACCACCGGTCAGACAGGGTATGAACACTGAAGCTTTCTTT. It specifies CASSPPVRQGMNTEAFF. This chain connects TRBV18 to TRBJ1-1; TRBD1 matches at 7 bases. Germline loops: CDR1 KGHSH, CDR2 LQKENI. The CDR3 totals 17 residues. The J segment lost 0 bases and the V segment lost 0 bases, leaving 7 bases of the junction unmatched. Full variable domain (missing parts from reference TRBV18 and TRBJ1-1): NAGVMQNPRHLVRRRGQEARLRCSPMKGHSHVYWYRQLPEEGLKFMVYLQKENIIDESGMPKERFSAEFPKEGPSILRIQQVVRGDSAAYFCASSPPVRQGMNTEAFFGQGTRLTVV.

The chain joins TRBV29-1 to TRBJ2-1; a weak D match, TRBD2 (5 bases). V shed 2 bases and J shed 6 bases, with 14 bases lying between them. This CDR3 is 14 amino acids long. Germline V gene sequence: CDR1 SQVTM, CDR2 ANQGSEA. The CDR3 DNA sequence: TGCAGCGTTGAATTGCTAGCTGTCGGCAATGAGCAGTTCTTC. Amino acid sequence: CSVELLAVGNEQFF.

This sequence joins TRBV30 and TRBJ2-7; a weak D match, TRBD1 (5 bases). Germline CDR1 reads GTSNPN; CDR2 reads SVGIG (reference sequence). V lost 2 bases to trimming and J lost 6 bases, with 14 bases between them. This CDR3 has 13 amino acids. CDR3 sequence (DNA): TGTGCCTGGAGTATAACAGGACGAGGCGAGCAGTACTTC. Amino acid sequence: CAWSITGRGEQYF.

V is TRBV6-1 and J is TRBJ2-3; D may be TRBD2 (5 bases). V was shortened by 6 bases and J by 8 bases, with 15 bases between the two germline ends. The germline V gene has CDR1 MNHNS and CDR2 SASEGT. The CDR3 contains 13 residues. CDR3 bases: TGTGCCAGCAGGCCACGGACTTTGGGTACGCAGTATTTT. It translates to CASRPRTLGTQYF.

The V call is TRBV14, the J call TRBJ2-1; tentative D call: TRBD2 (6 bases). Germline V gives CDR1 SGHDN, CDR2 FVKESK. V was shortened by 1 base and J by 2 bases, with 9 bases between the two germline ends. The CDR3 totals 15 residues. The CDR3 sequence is CASSQGGEAYNEQFF. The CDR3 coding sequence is TGTGCCAGCAGCCAAGGAGGGGAGGCCTACAATGAGCAGTTCTTC.

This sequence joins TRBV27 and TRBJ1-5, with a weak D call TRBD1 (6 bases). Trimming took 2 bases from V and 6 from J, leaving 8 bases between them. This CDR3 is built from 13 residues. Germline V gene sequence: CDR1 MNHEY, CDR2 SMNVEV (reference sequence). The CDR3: CASSLQGTQPQHF. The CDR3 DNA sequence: TGTGCCAGCAGTTTACAGGGGACTCAGCCCCAGCATTTT.

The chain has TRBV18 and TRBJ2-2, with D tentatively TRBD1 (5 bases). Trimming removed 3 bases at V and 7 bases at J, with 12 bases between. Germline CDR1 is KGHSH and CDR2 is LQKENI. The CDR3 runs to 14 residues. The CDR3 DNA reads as TGTGCCAGCTCACCGCAGGGTGACTTCGGGGAGCTGTTTTTT. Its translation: CASSPQGDFGELFF. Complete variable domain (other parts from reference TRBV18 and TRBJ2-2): NAGVMQNPRHLVRRRGQEARLRCSPMKGHSHVYWYRQLPEEGLKFMVYLQKENIIDESGMPKERFSAEFPKEGPSILRIQQVVRGDSAAYFCASSPQGDFGELFFGEGSRLTVL.

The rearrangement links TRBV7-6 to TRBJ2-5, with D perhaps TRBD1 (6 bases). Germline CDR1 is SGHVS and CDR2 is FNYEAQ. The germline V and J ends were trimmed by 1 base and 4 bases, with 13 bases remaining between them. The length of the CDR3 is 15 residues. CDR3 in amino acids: CASSLEDRPRETQYF. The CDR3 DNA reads TGTGCCAGCAGCTTAGAAGACAGGCCCCGAGAGACCCAGTACTTC.

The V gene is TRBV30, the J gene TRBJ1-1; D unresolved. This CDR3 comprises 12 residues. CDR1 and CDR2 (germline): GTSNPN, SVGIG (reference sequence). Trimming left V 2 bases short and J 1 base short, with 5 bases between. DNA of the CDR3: TGTGCCTGGAGTCCCGGGAACACTGAAGCTTTCTTT. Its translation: CAWSPGNTEAFF.

CDR3 bases: TGCGCCAGCAGCGTGAACAGGGAGCCGTCGTATTTT. Protein: CASSVNREPSYF. This chain connects TRBV5-1 to TRBJ2-3; the D gene is possibly TRBD1 (6 bases). Trimming shortened V by 4 bases and J by 14 bases, and 17 bases separated the two germline ends. Germline CDR1 reads SGHRS; CDR2 reads YFSETQ. This CDR3 spans 12 amino acids.

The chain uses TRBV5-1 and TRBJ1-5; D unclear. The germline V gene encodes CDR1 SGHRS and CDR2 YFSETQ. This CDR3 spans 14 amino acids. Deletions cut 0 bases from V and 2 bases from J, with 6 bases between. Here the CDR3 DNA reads TGCGCCAGCAGCTTGGCCGGGGGCAATCAGCCCCAGCATTTT. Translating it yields CASSLAGGNQPQHF.

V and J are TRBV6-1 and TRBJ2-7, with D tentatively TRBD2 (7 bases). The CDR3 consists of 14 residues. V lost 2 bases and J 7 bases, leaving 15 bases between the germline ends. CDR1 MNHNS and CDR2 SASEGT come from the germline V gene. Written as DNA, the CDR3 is TGTGCCAGCAGTGAAAATCGGGGGGCGGGTGAGCAGTACTTC. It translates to CASSENRGAGEQYF.

The CDR3 loop reads CASSQLSGGASEQFF. CDR3 nucleotide sequence: TGTGCCAGCAGCCAATTGAGCGGGGGGGCAAGTGAGCAGTTCTTC. J is TRBJ2-1 and V is TRBV4-2; the match to TRBD2 covers 10 bases. The germline V gene has CDR1 LGHNA and CDR2 YNFKEQ. This CDR3 has 15 amino acids. V gave up 2 bases and J gave up 9 bases; unmatched junction bases: 7.

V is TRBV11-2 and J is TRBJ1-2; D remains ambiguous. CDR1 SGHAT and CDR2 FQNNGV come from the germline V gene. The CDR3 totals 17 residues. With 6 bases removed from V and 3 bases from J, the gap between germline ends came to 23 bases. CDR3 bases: TGTGCCAGCAGTACGCGGGCTAGGACGCAACTAGACTATGGCTACACCTTC. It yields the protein CASSTRARTQLDYGYTF.

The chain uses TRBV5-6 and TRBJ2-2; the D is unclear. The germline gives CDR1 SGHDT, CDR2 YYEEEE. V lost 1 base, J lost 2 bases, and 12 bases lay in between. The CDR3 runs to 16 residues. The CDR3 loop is CASSLYSGANTGELFF. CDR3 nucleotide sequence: TGTGCCAGCAGCTTGTACTCCGGAGCAAACACCGGGGAGCTGTTTTTT.

The CDR3 loop is CASSEVGHGTDTQYF. The DNA of the CDR3 is TGTGCCAGCAGTGAAGTGGGACACGGTACAGATACGCAGTATTTT. This chain links TRBV6-1 with TRBJ2-3; possibly TRBD1 for D (6 bases). Between the trimmed V and J ends, which lost 1 base and 3 bases, there was a span of 11 bases. Per the germline V gene, CDR1 is MNHNS and CDR2 is SASEGT. This CDR3 is built from 15 residues.

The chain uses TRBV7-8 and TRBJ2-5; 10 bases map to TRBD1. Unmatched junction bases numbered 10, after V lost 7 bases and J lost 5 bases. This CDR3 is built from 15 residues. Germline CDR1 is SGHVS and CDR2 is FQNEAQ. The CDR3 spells CASNPAGTGVETQYF. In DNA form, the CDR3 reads TGTGCCAGCAACCCGGCGGGGACAGGGGTGGAGACCCAGTACTTC.

CDR3 sequence reads: CASSVAGISNQPQHF. The DNA for the CDR3 is TGTGCCAGCAGCGTAGCGGGGATTAGCAATCAGCCCCAGCATTTT. V is TRBV9 and J is TRBJ1-5; no firm D call. This CDR3 has 15 residues. CDR1 SGDLS and CDR2 YYNGEE come from the germline V gene. The germline V and J ends were trimmed by 0 bases and 0 bases, with 7 bases remaining between them.

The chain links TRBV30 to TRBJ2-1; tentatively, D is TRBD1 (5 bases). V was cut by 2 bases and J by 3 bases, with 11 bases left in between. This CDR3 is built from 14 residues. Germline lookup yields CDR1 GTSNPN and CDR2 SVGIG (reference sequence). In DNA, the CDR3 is TGTGCCTGGAGTCAGGGAACCGTCTACAATGAGCAGTTCTTC. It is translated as CAWSQGTVYNEQFF.

The CDR3 coding sequence is TGTGCCAGCAGTTACTCAGGGGGCTTAATAGGCACTGAAGCTTTCTTT. Its protein is CASSYSGGLIGTEAFF. The chain is built from TRBV6-5 and TRBJ1-1; 7 nucleotides line up with TRBD1. Per germline, CDR1 MNHEY and CDR2 SVGAGI. This CDR3 is 16 amino acids long. The ends lost 0 bases at V and 4 bases at J; junction bases unmatched: 8.

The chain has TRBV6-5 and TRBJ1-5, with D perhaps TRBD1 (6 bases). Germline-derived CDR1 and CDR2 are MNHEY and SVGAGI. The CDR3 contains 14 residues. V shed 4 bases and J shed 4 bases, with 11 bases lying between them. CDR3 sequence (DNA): TGTGCCAGCAGTTTAAGACAGGCAAATCAGCCCCAGCATTTT. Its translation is CASSLRQANQPQHF.